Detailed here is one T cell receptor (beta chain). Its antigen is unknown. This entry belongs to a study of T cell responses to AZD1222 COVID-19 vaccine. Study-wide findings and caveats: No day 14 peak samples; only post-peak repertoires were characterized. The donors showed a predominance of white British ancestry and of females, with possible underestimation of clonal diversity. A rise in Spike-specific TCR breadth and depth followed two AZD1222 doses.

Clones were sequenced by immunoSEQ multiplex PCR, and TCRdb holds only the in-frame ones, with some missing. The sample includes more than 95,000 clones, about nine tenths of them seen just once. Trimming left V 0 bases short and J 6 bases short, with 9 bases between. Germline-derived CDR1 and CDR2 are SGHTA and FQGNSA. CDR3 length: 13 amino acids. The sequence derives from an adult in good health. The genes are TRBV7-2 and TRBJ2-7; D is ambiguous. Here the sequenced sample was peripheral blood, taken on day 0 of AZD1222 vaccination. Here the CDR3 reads CASSLAAAVEQYF. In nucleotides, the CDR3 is TGTGCCAGCAGCTTAGCGGCGGCAGTCGAGCAGTACTTC.